Detailed here is one T cell receptor beta chain. Primers used in a second PCR of roughly 6 to 12 cycles were a sample-barcoded 5' primer and a J-beta primer mix. TCRdb processed the 5' RACE reads anew with MiXCR; each CDR3 protein has one entry. The data contain about 720,000 distinct CDR3 sequences, roughly 20% of them singletons. This entry comes from a study of blood T cells in healthy people across ages. The V end lost 8 bases, the J end lost 2 bases, and 12 bases lay between the germline ends. Germline CDR1 ENHRY, CDR2 SYGVKD. The CDR3 sequence is 13 residues long. Sequenced sample: blood. The sequence derives from a man between 65 and 85 years old in good health. The chain links TRBV10-3 to TRBJ1-1; D unresolved. CDR3: CAIAPPDNTEAFF. CDR3 in DNA: TGTGCCATCGCCCCCCCGGATAACACTGAAGCTTTCTTT.